These 4 T cell receptor beta chains came from one sample sequenced in a study of cytomegalovirus exposure and HLA in healthy donors. A multiplex PCR was run with 60 Vbeta primers and 13 Jbeta primers. Generated by immunoSEQ multiplex PCR, the TCRdb table keeps only in-frame clones and is missing some. Of 100,000 to 150,000 clones in the sample, roughly 83% are singletons; the top ten hold 20%. The sequenced sample was PBMCs. Receptors originate from a man aged 18 to 30 in good health and CMV-seropositive.

V usage is TRBV13 and J usage is TRBJ2-2; D is perhaps TRBD2 (6 bases). V shed 1 base and J shed 7 bases, with 16 bases lying between them. This CDR3 is built from 16 residues. Germline lookup yields CDR1 PRHDT and CDR2 FYEKMQ (reference sequence). The CDR3 spells CASSLDGGPKGGELFF. DNA of the CDR3: TGTGCCAGCAGCTTAGATGGAGGGCCCAAGGGCGGGGAGCTGTTTTTT. The full variable domain, with the rest looked up from reference TRBV13 and TRBJ2-2, is AAGVIQSPRHLIKEKRETATLKCYPIPRHDTVYWYQQGPGQDPQFLISFYEKMQSDKGSIPDRFSAQQFSDYHSELNMSSLELGDSALYFCASSLDGGPKGGELFFGEGSRLTVL.

This clone was counted a few times. CDR3 sequence: CASSHRLAGGLDEQFF. CDR3 nucleotide sequence: TGCGCCAGCAGCCACCGACTAGCGGGGGGGTTAGATGAGCAGTTCTTC. V gene TRBV4-1 combines with J gene TRBJ2-1; 14 bases line up with TRBD2. V shed 3 bases and J 8 bases; nucleotides not matched to a gene: 6. The CDR3 has 16 amino acids. Germline loops: CDR1 MGHRA, CDR2 YSYEKL.

The chain links TRBV19 to TRBJ1-1, with 7 bases aligning to TRBD1. Trimming removed 0 bases from V and 4 bases from J; junction bases left unmatched: 5. The CDR3 length is 15 residues. The V gene's germline CDR1 is LNHDA and CDR2 SQIVND (reference sequence). DNA for the CDR3: TGTGCCAGTAGTATAGAAGACAGGGTAATCACTGAAGCTTTCTTT. This encodes CASSIEDRVITEAFF.

With regard to this clone: Its ends do not fully match the called genes, so a read error is possible. Other DNA sequences in the sample encode the same CDR3. This chain links TRBV6-1 with TRBJ2-7; D unclear. The CDR3 loop spans 14 amino acids. Germline values: CDR1 MNHNS, CDR2 SASEGT. In nucleotides, the CDR3 is TGCGCCGTGGAGTGGGTCCCAGACGTGGACGAGCAGTACTTC. Amino acids: CAVEWVPDVDEQYF.